This TCR beta chain was retrieved from a study of blood T cell repertoires in COVID-19. Study information: Researchers got acute and convalescent COVID-19 samples from the United States, Italy and Spain.

Libraries were prepared by immunoSEQ multiplex PCR; TCRdb keeps only in-frame clonotypes and omits some of them. The table lists 300,000 to 350,000 clones, about 91% of them singletons. V was trimmed by 5 bases and J by 0 bases, leaving 10 bases between them. Germline V gives CDR1 SEHNR, CDR2 FQNEAQ (reference sequence). The CDR3 is 15 residues long. The chain carries TRBV7-9 and TRBJ1-4, with TRBD1 as a possible D gene (5 bases). Sequenced input: peripheral blood. This sequence was found in a man aged 30 to 39 with COVID-19, enrolled during active disease. The CDR3 DNA reads as TGTGCCAGCAGCCTCCGGACACCAACTAATGAAAAACTGTTTTTT. It specifies CASSLRTPTNEKLFF.